This TCR beta chain was identified in a study of blood T cells in healthy people across ages. Findings and limits, study-wide: With age, beta diversity per million T cells declined roughly linearly, significantly by 40.

CDR3 length: 11 residues. Trimming pared 1 base from V and 6 bases from J, leaving 2 bases between. CDR1 is ENHRY and CDR2 is SYGVKD in the germline V gene. Remarks on this clonotype: Its antigen is not identified.

A J-beta primer mix and a sample-barcoded 5' primer were used in a second PCR of roughly 7 to 12 cycles. A 12-random-nucleotide template-switch adaptor tagged each cDNA molecule. Using its own MiXCR run on the 5' RACE reads, TCRdb lists one record per CDR3 protein. The data show about 640,000 distinct CDR3 sequences, 45% to 65% seen once. The chain links TRBV10-3 to TRBJ2-3; no definite D call. This receptor was taken from a man in his fifties or sixties in good health. Sequences were obtained from blood. CDR3 nucleotides: TGTGCCATCAGTGAGTTGGATACGCAGTATTTT. It is translated as CAISELDTQYF.